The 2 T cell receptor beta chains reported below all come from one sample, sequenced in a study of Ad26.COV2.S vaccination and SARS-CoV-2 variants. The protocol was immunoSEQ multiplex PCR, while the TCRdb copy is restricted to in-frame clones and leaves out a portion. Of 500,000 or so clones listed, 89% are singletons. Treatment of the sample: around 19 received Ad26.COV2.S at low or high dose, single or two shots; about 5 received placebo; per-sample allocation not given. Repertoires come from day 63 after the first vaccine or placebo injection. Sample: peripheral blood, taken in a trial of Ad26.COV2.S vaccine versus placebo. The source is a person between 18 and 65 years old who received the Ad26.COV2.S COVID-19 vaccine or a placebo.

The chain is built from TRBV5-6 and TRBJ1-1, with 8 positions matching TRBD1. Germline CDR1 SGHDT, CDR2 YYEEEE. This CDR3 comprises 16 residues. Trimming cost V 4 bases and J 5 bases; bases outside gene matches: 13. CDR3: CASSLTPDREITEAFF. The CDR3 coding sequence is TGTGCCAGCAGCCTGACCCCGGACAGGGAGATAACTGAAGCTTTCTTT.

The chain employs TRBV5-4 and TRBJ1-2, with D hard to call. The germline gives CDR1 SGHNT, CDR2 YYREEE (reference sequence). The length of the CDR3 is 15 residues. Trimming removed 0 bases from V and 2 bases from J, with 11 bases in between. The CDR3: CASSLGGVANYGYTF. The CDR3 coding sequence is TGTGCCAGCAGCTTGGGTGGGGTAGCAAACTATGGCTACACCTTC.